These 3 T cell receptor beta chains came from one sample sequenced in a study of shared clonotypes between healthy human individuals. The assay was immunoSEQ multiplex PCR, and TCRdb's table has in-frame clones only and misses some. The repertoire holds 550,000 to 800,000 clones, approximately 79% seen once, with over 1.5% in the top ten. Source material: memory CD4+ T cells sorted from blood. The subset: CD45RA-negative fraction. The receptors here all came from a woman aged 25-40 years in good health.

The chain combines TRBV2 with TRBJ1-5, with D tentatively TRBD1 (5 bases). The length of the CDR3 is 13 residues. Deletions cut 2 bases from V and 5 bases from J, with 7 bases between. CDR1 and CDR2 from the germline V gene are SNHLY and FYNNEI. The CDR3 DNA reads as TGTGCCAGCAGTGAAATGGGGGATCAGCCCCAGCATTTT. Protein sequence: CASSEMGDQPQHF.

This chain connects TRBV28 to TRBJ1-2; D gene unclear. V was trimmed by 4 bases and J by 1 base, leaving 10 bases between them. CDR3 length equals 14 residues. CDR1 is MDHEN, CDR2 SYDVKM, per germline. DNA for the CDR3: TGTGCCAGCAGTTCGGGCTCCAATAACTATGGCTACACCTTC. It encodes CASSSGSNNYGYTF.

This chain connects TRBV7-2 to TRBJ2-5; D remains ambiguous. Germline V gives CDR1 SGHTA, CDR2 FQGNSA. CDR3 length: 14 amino acids. With 0 bases removed from V and 0 bases from J, the gap between germline ends came to 5 bases. The CDR3 is CASSLAGNQETQYF. In DNA form, the CDR3 reads TGTGCCAGCAGCTTAGCAGGGAACCAAGAGACCCAGTACTTC.